This TCR beta chain emerged from a study of graft-versus-host responses after intestinal transplantation (dated by TCRdb to the early 2020s). Concerning the study at large: The transplants that recipients received were multivisceral, liver-intestinal, or isolated intestinal. Donor T cell macrochimerism was defined as a peak of at least 4% donor T cells among recipient peripheral blood mononuclear cells. Alloreactive clones were identified by sequencing pre-transplant mixed lymphocyte reaction products and comparing them with unstimulated pre-transplant donor and recipient T cells. Samples from a few later patients were sequenced in-house on an Illumina MiSeq with MiXCR processing rather than by the commercial service. Graft-versus-host and host-versus-graft alloreactive T cell clones were tracked in the graft, circulation and bone marrow after intestinal transplantation using bulk TCR-beta CDR3 sequencing. Every recipient was given anti-thymocyte globulin induction, then maintenance tacrolimus and steroids for 3 to 4 years. The cohort enrolled about two dozen intestinal transplant recipients, one of whom was a retransplant, and a few patients without pretransplant specimens were excluded. What the authors observed across the whole study: Early after transplant, peak levels of circulating GvH clones were found to be associated with declines in HvG clones. The relatively low number and heterogeneity of intestinal transplant patients limited the conclusions. High GvH to HvG T cell clonal ratios were observed in the allografts of patients with donor T cell macrochimerism. GvH clones were detected in recipient bone marrow, and some of these GvH clones were observed earlier in ileal mucosa or blood, consistent with an intestinal mucosal origin.

The method behind the library was the immunoSEQ multiplex PCR assay. For most patients, genomic DNA was isolated using the Qiagen DNeasy Blood and Tissue Kit and was shipped frozen to Adaptive Biotechnologies for TCR sequencing. High-throughput TCR-beta CDR3 sequencing of genomic DNA from most patients was performed by Adaptive Biotechnologies. The study's own analysis went as follows. TCR sequencing data were retrieved from Adaptive's ImmunoSEQ software for around 19 patients, whereas a few other patients were processed with MiXCR and VDJtools. To correct CD4 versus CD8 sorting errors, sequences present in both subsets at a frequency ratio below 5:1 were removed. CDR3 nucleotide sequences shared by donor and recipient were removed because the origin of these sequences could not be assigned. At least 2-fold expansion over unstimulated cells and a minimum CFSE-low frequency of 0.002% (template counts) or 0.001% (read counts) were required for clones to be classified as alloreactive. A clone was considered mappable if detected in the sequenced pre-transplant spleen, lymph node, or MLR CFSE-low populations of the donor or recipient. Cumulative frequency of alloreactive clones was calculated as a percentage of all sequences weighted by copy number. TCRdb retrieved this table from immuneACCESS and kept in-frame rearrangements only. Not all clones are present; in checked studies, unresolved V genes account for under half, and no reason is known for the remainder. The V and J calls and clone size were taken over from that table, and D and trimming were inferred from the DNA. This sample has 95,000 to 150,000 clones in its table, and around 95% of those were observed once. The ten largest account for more than 2.5% of the sample.

CDR1 and CDR2 (SNHLY, FYNNEI) derive from the germline V gene. From the cysteine up to the phenylalanine, the CDR3 has a length of 15 residues. The sequence is cut down to CDR3 DNA, 45 bases in frame from base 1. Trimming takes 6 bases off V and 3 bases off J; junction bases not matched to a gene: 11. This clone was observed once. There is no known antigen for this receptor. No per-base quality is available; no much larger clone lies one base away. In the paper's terms, the time point label means: cells obtained before transplantation from donor or recipient. CD3+CD4+ and CD3+CD8+ populations were FACS-sorted from unstimulated pre-transplant donor and recipient cells taken from spleen or lymph nodes.

This sequence was found in a human donor who received an intestinal transplant. The sample was unstimulated CD8+ T cells sorted from spleen or lymph node cells, taken before intestinal transplant. The V and J segments used are TRBV2 and TRBJ2-7, and 7 bases in between align with TRBD2. The CDR3 loop reads CASSAGRRGSYEQYF. The DNA sequence follows: TGTGCCAGCAGCGCCGGAAGGCGCGGGAGCTACGAGCAGTACTTC.